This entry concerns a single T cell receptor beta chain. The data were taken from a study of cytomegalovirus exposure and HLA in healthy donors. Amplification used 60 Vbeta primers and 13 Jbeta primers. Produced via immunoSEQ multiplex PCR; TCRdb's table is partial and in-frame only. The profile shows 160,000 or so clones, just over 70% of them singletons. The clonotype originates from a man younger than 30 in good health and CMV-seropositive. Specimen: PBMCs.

The CDR3 protein is CASSSGRTEAFF. The CDR3 bases are TGTGCCAGTAGTTCCGGCAGGACTGAAGCTTTCTTT. This sequence joins TRBV19 and TRBJ1-1; D ambiguous. Germline V CDR1 and CDR2: LNHDA, SQIVND (reference sequence). The CDR3 has 12 residues. Trimming pared 5 bases from V and 5 bases from J, leaving 9 bases between.